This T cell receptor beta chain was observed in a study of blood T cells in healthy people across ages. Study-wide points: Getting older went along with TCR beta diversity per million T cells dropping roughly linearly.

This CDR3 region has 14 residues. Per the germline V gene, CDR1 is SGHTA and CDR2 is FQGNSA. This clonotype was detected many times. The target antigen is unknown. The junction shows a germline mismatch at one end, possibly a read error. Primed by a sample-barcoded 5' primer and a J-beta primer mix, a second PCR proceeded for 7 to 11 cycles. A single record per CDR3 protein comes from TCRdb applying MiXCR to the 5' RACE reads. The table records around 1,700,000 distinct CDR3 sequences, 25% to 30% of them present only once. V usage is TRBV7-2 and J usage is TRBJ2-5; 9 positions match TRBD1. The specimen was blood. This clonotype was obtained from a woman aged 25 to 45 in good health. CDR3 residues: CASSSTGGQETQYF. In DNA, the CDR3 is TGCGCCAGCAGCTCGACAGGGGGCCAAGAGACCCAGTACTTC. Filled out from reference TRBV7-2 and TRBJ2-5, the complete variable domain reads GAGVSQSPSNKVTEKGKDVELRCDPISGHTALYWYRQSLGQGLEFLIYFQGNSAPDKSGLPSDRFSAERTGGSVSTLTIQRTQQEDSAVYLCASSSTGGQETQYFGPGTRLLVL.